A selection of T cell receptor beta chains follows, all from one sample in a study of cytomegalovirus exposure and HLA in healthy donors. The assay was immunoSEQ multiplex PCR, and TCRdb's table has in-frame clones only and misses some. Of fewer than 200,000 clones listed, 85% are singletons. Specimen: PBMCs. These TCRs come from a man aged 18 to 29 in good health and CMV-seropositive. Both conserved end residues are part of each CDR3. The D gene is left open where the match is weak. Rows may omit the clone size; those that give it use once, few, many or a size class.

d_gene: .; v_gene: TRBV11-2; abundance: once; j_gene: TRBJ2-7; CDR3aa: CASSLSLRGGTYEQYF; CDR3nt: TGTGCCAGCAGCTTATCCCTAAGAGGCGGCACCTACGAGCAGTACTTC
d_gene: TRBD2; v_gene: TRBV4-1; abundance: .; j_gene: TRBJ2-7; CDR3aa: CASSQELAGKFYEQYF; CDR3nt: TGCGCCAGCAGCCAAGAACTAGCGGGGAAATTCTACGAGCAGTACTTC
d_gene: .; v_gene: TRBV6-1; abundance: .; j_gene: TRBJ2-1; CDR3aa: CASSMAASSYNEQFF; CDR3nt: TGTGCCAGCAGCATGGCAGCGAGCTCCTACAATGAGCAGTTCTTC
d_gene: TRBD1; v_gene: TRBV30; abundance: .; j_gene: TRBJ2-7; CDR3aa: CAWSRDSSYEQYF; CDR3nt: TGTGCCTGGAGCCGGGACAGTTCCTACGAGCAGTACTTC
d_gene: .; v_gene: TRBV6-1; abundance: .; j_gene: TRBJ1-2; CDR3aa: CATRGGYGYTF; CDR3nt: TGTGCCACCCGAGGTGGATATGGTTACACCTTC
d_gene: TRBD1; v_gene: TRBV7-2; abundance: .; j_gene: TRBJ2-7; CDR3aa: CASSLFGRDRGNYEQYF; CDR3nt: TGTGCCAGCAGCTTGTTTGGACGGGACAGGGGAAACTACGAGCAGTACTTC
d_gene: .; v_gene: TRBV9; abundance: .; j_gene: TRBJ2-2; CDR3aa: CASSPTSAGELFF; CDR3nt: TGTGCCAGCAGCCCGACTTCGGCCGGGGAGCTGTTTTTT
d_gene: TRBD2; v_gene: TRBV11-2; abundance: .; j_gene: TRBJ2-7; CDR3aa: CASSPSVPGLADF; CDR3nt: TGTGCCAGCAGCCCATCTGTTCCGGGACTAGCGGATTTC
d_gene: .; v_gene: TRBV10-3; abundance: .; j_gene: TRBJ2-3; CDR3aa: CAISESGGGRSDTQYF; CDR3nt: TGTGCCATCAGTGAGTCAGGGGGGGGCCGTTCAGATACGCAGTATTTT
d_gene: .; v_gene: TRBV5-4; abundance: .; j_gene: TRBJ2-6; CDR3aa: CASSSSSGANVLTF; CDR3nt: TGTGCCAGCAGCTCGTCCTCTGGGGCCAACGTCCTGACTTTC
d_gene: .; v_gene: TRBV7-9; abundance: .; j_gene: TRBJ2-3; CDR3aa: CASSLALLAHTQYF; CDR3nt: TGTGCCAGCAGCTTAGCGTTGCTAGCGCACACGCAGTATTTT
d_gene: .; v_gene: TRBV11-2; abundance: .; j_gene: TRBJ2-7; CDR3aa: CASSFNRGGSYEQYF; CDR3nt: TGTGCCAGCAGCTTTAACAGGGGGGGCTCCTACGAGCAGTACTTC
d_gene: TRBD2; v_gene: TRBV7-3; abundance: few; j_gene: TRBJ2-7; CDR3aa: CASSPAGGHREQYF; CDR3nt: TGTGCCAGCAGCCCTGCGGGGGGGCATAGAGAGCAGTACTTC
d_gene: .; v_gene: TRBV28; abundance: .; j_gene: TRBJ2-3; CDR3aa: CASSRPGTDTQYF; CDR3nt: TGTGCCAGCAGTCGACCAGGGACAGATACGCAGTATTTT
d_gene: TRBD1; v_gene: TRBV7-9; abundance: .; j_gene: TRBJ2-7; CDR3aa: CASSHRDRAYEQYF; CDR3nt: TGTGCCAGCAGCCACCGGGACAGGGCCTACGAGCAGTACTTC
d_gene: .; v_gene: TRBV27; abundance: few; j_gene: TRBJ1-5; CDR3aa: CASSSYQGNQPQHF; CDR3nt: TGTGCCAGCAGTTCCTATCAGGGAAATCAGCCCCAGCATTTT
d_gene: TRBD1; v_gene: TRBV28; abundance: few; j_gene: TRBJ2-6; CDR3aa: CASSLTGVGANVLTF; CDR3nt: TGTGCCAGCAGCCTTACAGGGGTCGGGGCCAACGTCCTGACTTTC
d_gene: .; v_gene: TRBV30; abundance: .; j_gene: TRBJ2-1; CDR3aa: CAWSDAGLTYNEQFF; CDR3nt: TGTGCCTGGAGTGATGCGGGGCTAACCTACAATGAGCAGTTCTTC
d_gene: TRBD2; v_gene: TRBV7-9; abundance: many; j_gene: TRBJ2-7; CDR3aa: CASSPGRAEQYF; CDR3nt: TGTGCCAGCAGCCCCGGGAGGGCCGAGCAGTACTTC
d_gene: TRBD1; v_gene: TRBV10-3; abundance: .; j_gene: TRBJ2-1; CDR3aa: CAIRDRVDEQFF; CDR3nt: TGTGCCATCAGGGACAGGGTGGATGAGCAGTTCTTC
d_gene: TRBD1; v_gene: TRBV6-6; abundance: .; j_gene: TRBJ2-7; CDR3aa: CASSSDRSYEQYF; CDR3nt: TGTGCCAGCAGTTCGGACAGGTCCTACGAGCAGTACTTC
d_gene: .; v_gene: TRBV5-4; abundance: .; j_gene: TRBJ2-5; CDR3aa: CASSLFSGQETQYF; CDR3nt: TGTGCCAGCAGCTTATTTTCAGGTCAAGAGACCCAGTACTTC
d_gene: .; v_gene: TRBV29-1; abundance: .; j_gene: TRBJ2-3; CDR3aa: CSVQTPTTDTQYF; CDR3nt: TGCAGCGTCCAAACACCCACCACAGATACGCAGTATTTT
d_gene: TRBD1; v_gene: TRBV5-1; abundance: .; j_gene: TRBJ2-2; CDR3aa: CASTLTGDTGELFF; CDR3nt: TGCGCCAGCACCTTGACAGGGGACACCGGGGAGCTGTTTTTT
d_gene: TRBD2; v_gene: TRBV29-1; abundance: once; j_gene: TRBJ2-1; CDR3aa: CSVHSGTSGYNEQFF; CDR3nt: TGCAGCGTCCACTCCGGGACTAGCGGATACAATGAGCAGTTCTTC
d_gene: TRBD1; v_gene: TRBV11-3; abundance: .; j_gene: TRBJ2-1; CDR3aa: CASSLEGQGALGEQFF; CDR3nt: TGTGCCAGCAGCTTAGAGGGACAGGGGGCTTTAGGTGAGCAGTTCTTC
d_gene: .; v_gene: TRBV4-2; abundance: .; j_gene: TRBJ1-1; CDR3aa: CASSPTVFPEAFF; CDR3nt: TGTGCCAGCAGCCCAACCGTTTTCCCCGAGGCTTTCTTT
d_gene: .; v_gene: TRBV7-3; abundance: .; j_gene: TRBJ1-3; CDR3aa: CASSLSPADTIYF; CDR3nt: TGTGCCAGCAGCCTTTCCCCGGCGGACACCATATATTTT
d_gene: .; v_gene: TRBV5-1; abundance: .; j_gene: TRBJ2-2; CDR3aa: CASSLDGTGELFF; CDR3nt: TGCGCCAGCAGCTTGGACGGCACCGGGGAGCTGTTTTTT
d_gene: .; v_gene: TRBV7-9; abundance: once; j_gene: TRBJ2-1; CDR3aa: CASSLGGQQLNEQFF; CDR3nt: TGTGCCAGCAGCTTAGGAGGACAGCAGCTCAATGAGCAGTTCTTC
d_gene: .; v_gene: TRBV7-9; abundance: .; j_gene: TRBJ1-1; CDR3aa: CASSLAGRRNTEAFF; CDR3nt: TGTGCCAGCAGCTTGGCGGGGAGGCGGAACACTGAAGCTTTCTTT
d_gene: TRBD2; v_gene: TRBV19; abundance: .; j_gene: TRBJ2-1; CDR3aa: CASSIDRVSGNNEQFF; CDR3nt: TGTGCCAGTAGTATAGATAGGGTAAGCGGGAACAATGAGCAGTTCTTC
d_gene: TRBD2; v_gene: TRBV27; abundance: once; j_gene: TRBJ2-3; CDR3aa: CASSPSGRNTDTQYF; CDR3nt: TGTGCCAGCAGTCCTAGCGGGAGGAACACAGATACGCAGTATTTT
d_gene: .; v_gene: TRBV6-6; abundance: .; j_gene: TRBJ1-2; CDR3aa: CASSNGGGYTF; CDR3nt: TGTGCCAGCAGCAACGGGGGGGGCTACACCTTC
d_gene: .; v_gene: TRBV6-1; abundance: .; j_gene: TRBJ2-7; CDR3aa: CANGGHHEQYF; CDR3nt: TGTGCCAACGGCGGGCATCACGAGCAGTACTTC
d_gene: .; v_gene: TRBV5-1; abundance: once; j_gene: TRBJ2-1; CDR3aa: CASSLEDPSVGNEQFF; CDR3nt: TGCGCCAGCAGCTTGGAAGATCCTAGCGTAGGCAATGAGCAGTTCTTC
d_gene: TRBD2; v_gene: TRBV28; abundance: .; j_gene: TRBJ2-5; CDR3aa: CASGLAGGQETQYF; CDR3nt: TGTGCCAGCGGACTAGCGGGAGGGCAAGAGACCCAGTACTTC
d_gene: TRBD1; v_gene: TRBV11-1; abundance: .; j_gene: TRBJ1-2; CDR3aa: CASSSTGDYTF; CDR3nt: TGTGCCAGCAGCTCGACAGGGGACTACACCTTC
d_gene: .; v_gene: TRBV19; abundance: .; j_gene: TRBJ2-2; CDR3aa: CASSRPTGQLTGELFF; CDR3nt: TGTGCCAGTAGTCGTCCAACCGGACAGCTCACCGGGGAGCTGTTTTTT
d_gene: .; v_gene: TRBV11-2; abundance: .; j_gene: TRBJ1-6; CDR3aa: CASSLDRLTNSPLHF; CDR3nt: TGTGCCAGCAGCTTAGACCGACTGACGAATTCACCCCTCCACTTT
d_gene: .; v_gene: TRBV28; abundance: .; j_gene: TRBJ2-5; CDR3aa: CASSREAPRETQYF; CDR3nt: TGTGCCAGCAGTCGAGAGGCCCCCCGCGAGACCCAGTACTTC
d_gene: .; v_gene: TRBV7-8; abundance: .; j_gene: TRBJ1-5; CDR3aa: CASSASDGNQPQHF; CDR3nt: TGTGCCAGCAGCGCTTCCGACGGGAATCAGCCCCAGCATTTT
d_gene: TRBD2; v_gene: TRBV4-1; abundance: .; j_gene: TRBJ2-1; CDR3aa: CASSQASRGSKNEQFF; CDR3nt: TGCGCCAGCAGCCAAGCTTCGCGGGGGTCGAAAAATGAGCAGTTCTTC
d_gene: .; v_gene: TRBV6-1; abundance: few; j_gene: TRBJ1-5; CDR3aa: CASSEALNSNQPQHF; CDR3nt: TGTGCCAGCAGTGAAGCACTCAATAGCAATCAGCCCCAGCATTTT
d_gene: TRBD1; v_gene: TRBV5-1; abundance: once; j_gene: TRBJ2-5; CDR3aa: CASSPGQDQETQYF; CDR3nt: TGCGCCAGCAGCCCAGGACAGGACCAAGAGACCCAGTACTTC
d_gene: .; v_gene: TRBV19; abundance: .; j_gene: TRBJ2-7; CDR3aa: CASSIGQASYEQYF; CDR3nt: TGTGCCAGTAGTATAGGACAGGCCTCCTACGAGCAGTACTTC
d_gene: TRBD1; v_gene: TRBV28; abundance: .; j_gene: TRBJ2-7; CDR3aa: CASRGTGYSGYRTYEQYF; CDR3nt: TGTGCCAGCAGGGGGACAGGGTATAGCGGATACCGTACCTACGAGCAGTACTTC
d_gene: .; v_gene: TRBV19; abundance: once; j_gene: TRBJ2-7; CDR3aa: CATRAASYEQYF; CDR3nt: TGTGCCACCCGAGCCGCGTCCTACGAGCAGTACTTC
d_gene: TRBD2; v_gene: TRBV5-4; abundance: .; j_gene: TRBJ2-5; CDR3aa: CASSLAGGLQETQYF; CDR3nt: TGTGCCAGCAGCCTAGCGGGGGGGTTACAAGAGACCCAGTACTTC